Each of the 18 T cell receptor beta chains below was sequenced from the same sample in a study of tumor-infiltrating lymphocytes in primary liver carcinoma. Unsorted whole blood yielded the blood RNA, and germline DNA was also extracted. Using a constant-region primer together with ProtoScript II reverse transcriptase, TCR beta cDNA was made from about 490 ng of total RNA. For TCR beta, libraries were produced by three nested multiplex PCR rounds using slightly modified ARM-PCR. Rounds one and two of PCR, each of roughly 10 cycles, were primed with TRBV1-TRBV30 forward primers and a C-beta reverse primer. TCRdb itself ran the multiplex PCR reads through MiXCR, one entry per CDR3 protein. The data contain fewer than 350,000 distinct CDR3 sequences, almost 65% of them singletons. The sample was peripheral blood. The receptor source for this set is a man aged 40-49 years with primary liver carcinoma and hepatitis B virus infection.

The V and J genes are TRBV7-6 and TRBJ2-1; 8 bases align to TRBD2. The J segment lost 1 base and the V segment lost 4 bases, leaving 12 bases of the junction unmatched. Germline CDR1 SGHVS, CDR2 FNYEAQ. The CDR3 contains 18 residues. In DNA form, the CDR3 reads TGTGCCAGCAGCTCCACAGGAGCGGGAGTAGGGTCCTACAATGAGCAGTTCTTC. Protein sequence: CASSSTGAGVGSYNEQFF.

The gene calls are TRBV28 and TRBJ2-1; possibly TRBD2 for D (5 bases). This CDR3 contains 15 residues. Germline V gene sequence: CDR1 MDHEN, CDR2 SYDVKM. The V end was cut by 1 base, the J end by 6 bases, with 13 bases between. DNA for the CDR3: TGTGCCAGCAGTTTATCCCTAGCAGCGACCAATGAGCAGTTCTTC. Translated: CASSLSLAATNEQFF.

About this clonotype: With a much larger clone just one base away, this may be a read error. This rearrangement joins TRBV6-1 to TRBJ2-7, with D perhaps being TRBD1 or TRBD2 (5 bases each). Germline lookup yields CDR1 MNHNS and CDR2 SASEGT. This CDR3 comprises 14 residues. The CDR3 loop reads CASSEWDGPYERYF. CDR3 sequence (DNA): TGTGCCAGCAGTGAGTGGGACGGCCCCTACGAGCGGTACTTC.

With regard to this clonotype: An end of the junction differs from the germline gene, which may be a read error. The chain recombines TRBV6-6 with TRBJ2-1, with a weak D call TRBD2 (6 bases). From germline, CDR1 is MNHNY and CDR2 SVGAGI (reference sequence). This CDR3 comprises 13 residues. The CDR3 spells CVSNRDSYNEQFF. DNA for the CDR3: TGTGTCAGCAACCGGGACTCTTACAATGAGCAGTTCTTC.

Concerning this clonotype: This may be a read error, as it is one base from a much larger clone. V is TRBV6-5 and J is TRBJ2-3; the D gene could be TRBD1 or TRBD2 (5 bases each). Trimming removed 6 bases from V and 2 bases from J, with 15 bases in between. Germline CDR1 MNHEY, CDR2 SVGAGI. CDR3 length: 15 residues. As DNA, the CDR3 is TGTGCCAGCAGAGGGGACGGAAAGCACACAGATACGCAGTATTTT. This gives the protein CASRGDGKHTDTQYF.

This clonotype was found once. This clone may be a read error of a much larger clone one base away. The chain couples TRBV6-2 or TRBV6-3 to TRBJ2-5, with TRBD2 identical over 7 bases. The length of the CDR3 is 15 residues. From germline, CDR1 is MNHEY and CDR2 SVGEGT. In DNA, the CDR3 is TGTGCCAGCAGTAAACTAGCGACCATCCAAGGGACCCAGTACTTC. Protein: CASSKLATIQGTQYF.

As for this clonotype: The junction departs from the called germline gene at one end, perhaps through a read error. V and J are TRBV10-3 and TRBJ2-5, with 12 nucleotides matching TRBD1. Per the germline V gene, CDR1 is ENHRY and CDR2 is SYGVKD. The CDR3 sequence is 19 residues long. The CDR3 bases are TGTGCGATCAGTAAGGGGACAGGGGGCGAGGAGGGCTACCAAGAGGCCCAGTACTTC. Its translation: CAISKGTGGEEGYQEAQYF.

This clonotype was detected only a few times. The chain uses TRBV7-9 and TRBJ2-1, with D perhaps matching TRBD2 (5 bases). Germline assignment: CDR1 SEHNR and CDR2 FQNEAQ (reference sequence). Trimming pared 1 base from V and 7 bases from J, leaving 14 bases between. This CDR3 is 15 amino acids long. The DNA of the CDR3 is TGTGCCAGCAGCTTAGAGACTGGCGGCGGGAATGAGCAGTTCTTC. This translates into CASSLETGGGNEQFF.

The V call is TRBV28, the J call TRBJ1-5, with 8 bases lining up with TRBD1. From germline, CDR1 is MDHEN and CDR2 SYDVKM. Trimming cost V 10 bases and J 2 bases; bases outside gene matches: 10. The CDR3 consists of 15 residues. CDR3 region: CATRTGQLGNQPQHF. DNA of the CDR3: TGTGCCACACGGACAGGGCAATTGGGCAATCAGCCCCAGCATTTT.

Regarding this clonotype: An end of the junction differs from the germline gene, which may be a read error. The genes are TRBV10-2 and TRBJ2-7, with D tentatively TRBD1 (5 bases). Germline CDR1 reads WSHSY; CDR2 reads SAAADI. The CDR3 spans 11 residues. CDR3 coding DNA: TGCACCAGCAGGTCAGGGTACGAGCAGTACTTC. Translation gives CTSRSGYEQYF.

V and J are TRBV28 and TRBJ1-6, with D possibly matching TRBD1 (6 bases). The germline CDR1 and CDR2 sequences are MDHEN and SYDVKM. The CDR3 is made up of 15 amino acids. Trimming took 7 bases from V and 7 from J, leaving 17 bases between them. CDR3 in amino acids: CASTQSQGWNSPLHF. CDR3 coding DNA: TGTGCCAGCACCCAATCCCAGGGGTGGAATTCACCCCTCCACTTT.

The chain has TRBV11-2 and TRBJ2-7; 13 bases map to TRBD2. V lost 6 bases, J lost 6 bases, and 14 bases stayed unmatched. Germline lookup yields CDR1 SGHAT and CDR2 FQNNGV. The CDR3 is 17 amino acids. CDR3 in amino acids: CASRERLAGGPGGEQYF. CDR3 coding DNA: TGTGCCAGCAGAGAGCGACTAGCGGGAGGCCCAGGGGGCGAGCAGTACTTC.

On this clonotype: Given the absence of the conserved phenylalanine or tryptophan at the CDR3 end, a read error is likely. The DNA is omitted, as the CDR3 cannot be located on it reliably, and the CDR3 follows TCRdb's listing. This chain uses TRBV12-3 or TRBV12-4 with TRBJ1-5; the D call TRBD1 from the table was never checked on the DNA. From its first to its last residue, the CDR3 has 16 amino acids. The CDR3 sequence: CASSLGTGLSNQPQRL.

The chain links TRBV18 to TRBJ2-1; D might be TRBD2 (5 bases). The V and J ends lost 3 bases and 7 bases respectively, with 16 bases between them. CDR3 size: 15 residues. Germline V gene sequence: CDR1 KGHSH, CDR2 LQKENI. The CDR3 DNA reads as TGTGCCAGCTCACCGCCGGGGAGAAGGGAGAATGAGCAGTTCTTC. Residues: CASSPPGRRENEQFF.

At least ten counts were recorded for this clonotype. The J gene is TRBJ1-1, the V gene TRBV30; D gene ambiguous. V lost 0 bases, J lost 3 bases, and 11 bases lay in between. The CDR3 is 14 residues long. CDR1 and CDR2 from the germline V gene are GTSNPN and SVGIG (reference sequence). The CDR3 region is CAWSVGPADTEAFF. The CDR3 DNA follows: TGTGCCTGGAGTGTAGGTCCGGCCGACACTGAAGCTTTCTTT.

This clonotype was picked up many times. V and J are TRBV4-2 and TRBJ2-1; 10 nucleotides line up with TRBD1. Trimming cost V 1 base and J 4 bases; bases outside gene matches: 4. The germline V gene has CDR1 LGHNA and CDR2 YNFKEQ. The CDR3 is made up of 16 amino acids. For the CDR3, the DNA is TGTGCCAGCAGCCAAGGGGGACAGGGGACGTACAATGAGCAGTTCTTC. Translating gives CASSQGGQGTYNEQFF.

This clonotype was detected only once. At one end, the junction sequence differs from germline, possibly due to a read error. V usage is TRBV10-3 and J usage is TRBJ2-7, with TRBD1 identical over 8 bases. CDR3 length: 13 residues. Germline V lookup: CDR1 ENHRY, CDR2 SYGVKD. CDR3 bases: TGTACCATTAAGACAGGGGAATATGACGAGCAGTACTTC. Its protein is CTIKTGEYDEQYF.

About this clonotype itself: The missing conserved phenylalanine or tryptophan at the end of this CDR3 makes a read error likely. The DNA is omitted, as the CDR3 cannot be located on it reliably, and the CDR3 follows TCRdb's listing. CDR3 sequence reads: CASSTSGNERFV. This chain uses TRBV5-1 with TRBJ2-1. The CDR3 totals 12 residues, both ends included. Germline-derived CDR1 and CDR2 are SGHRS and YFSETQ.